The TCR beta chain under discussion was sequenced for a study of shared clonotypes between healthy human individuals. The overall study: The donor group consisted of a couple of women and a few men, aged 18 to 49. Whole-study results and caveats: Though the depth was large, rarefaction showed that sorted-subset sequencing was incomplete.

With respect to this clone: The antigen remains undetermined.

The DNA input per sorted-subset replicate PCR was 200 ng, corresponding to 32,000 or so T cell genomes. Some clones are missing from TCRdb's copy, which holds only in-frame ones; the method was immunoSEQ multiplex PCR. The data show around 330,000 clones, approximately 74% seen once. The authors divided CD4+ cells into CD45RA+ naive and CD45RA-negative memory subsets. Sequencing input: memory CD4+ T cells sorted from blood. Subset: CD45RA-negative fraction. The sequence was obtained from a man aged 25-40 years in good health.

The CDR3 loop reads CASTRGLAGGPGGEQFF. The CDR3 region has the DNA TGTGCCAGTACCCGAGGACTAGCGGGAGGGCCCGGCGGTGAGCAGTTCTTC. The chain links TRBV19 to TRBJ2-1; 15 nucleotides line up with TRBD2. CDR1 and CDR2 (germline): LNHDA, SQIVND (reference sequence). The CDR3 consists of 17 residues. Trimming at V came to 7 bases and at J to 9 bases, leaving 13 bases not matched to a gene.